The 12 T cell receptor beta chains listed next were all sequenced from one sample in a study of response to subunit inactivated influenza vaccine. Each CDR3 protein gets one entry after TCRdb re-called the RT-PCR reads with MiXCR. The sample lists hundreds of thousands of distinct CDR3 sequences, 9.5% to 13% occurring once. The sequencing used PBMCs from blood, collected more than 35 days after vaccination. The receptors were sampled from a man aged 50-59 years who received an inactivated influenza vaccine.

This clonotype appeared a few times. The CDR3 DNA reads TGTGCCAGCTCACCACCCCGCTACCCGAACACCGGGGAGCTGTTTTTT. Its translation: CASSPPRYPNTGELFF. The chain employs TRBV18 and TRBJ2-2; D unclear. CDR3 length: 16 residues. CDR1 and CDR2 from the germline V gene are KGHSH and LQKENI. V shed 0 bases and J shed 0 bases, with 8 bases lying between them. The variable domain in full, with the rest retrieved from reference TRBV18 and TRBJ2-2, is NAGVMQNPRHLVRRRGQEARLRCSPMKGHSHVYWYRQLPEEGLKFMVYLQKENIIDESGMPKERFSAEFPKEGPSILRIQQVVRGDSAAYFCASSPPRYPNTGELFFGEGSRLTVL.

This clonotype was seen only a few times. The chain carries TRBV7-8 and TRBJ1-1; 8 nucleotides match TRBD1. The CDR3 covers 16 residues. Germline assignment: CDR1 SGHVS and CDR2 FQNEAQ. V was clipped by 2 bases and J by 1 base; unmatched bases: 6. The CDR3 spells CASSLMAGGANTEAFF. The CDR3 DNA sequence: TGTGCCAGCAGCTTAATGGCAGGGGGCGCGAACACTGAAGCTTTCTTT.

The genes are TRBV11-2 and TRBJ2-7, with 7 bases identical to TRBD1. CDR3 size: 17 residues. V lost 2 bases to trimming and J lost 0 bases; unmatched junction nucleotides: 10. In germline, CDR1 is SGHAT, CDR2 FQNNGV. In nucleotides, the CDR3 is TGTGCCAGCAGCTTATCACTAGGGGGACAGAGCTCCTACGAGCAGTACTTC. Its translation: CASSLSLGGQSSYEQYF.

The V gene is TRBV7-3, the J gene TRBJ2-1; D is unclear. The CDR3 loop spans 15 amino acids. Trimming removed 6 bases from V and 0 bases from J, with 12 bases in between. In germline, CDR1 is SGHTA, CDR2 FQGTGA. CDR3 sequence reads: CASRPTPSSYNEQFF. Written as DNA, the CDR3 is TGTGCCAGCAGACCGACCCCCAGCTCCTACAATGAGCAGTTCTTC.

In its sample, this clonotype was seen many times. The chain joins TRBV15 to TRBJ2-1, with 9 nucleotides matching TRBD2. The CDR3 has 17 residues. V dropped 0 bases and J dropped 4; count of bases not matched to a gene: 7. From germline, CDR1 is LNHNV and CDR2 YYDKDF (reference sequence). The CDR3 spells CATSRDRGGREYNEQFF. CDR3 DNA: TGTGCCACCAGCAGAGATCGAGGCGGGAGGGAATACAATGAGCAGTTCTTC.

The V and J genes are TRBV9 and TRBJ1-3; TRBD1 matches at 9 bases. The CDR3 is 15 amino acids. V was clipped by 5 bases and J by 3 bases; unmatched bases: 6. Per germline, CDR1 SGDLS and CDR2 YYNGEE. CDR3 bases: TGTGCCAGCAGTCCAGGACAGGGGTTTGGAAACACCATATATTTT. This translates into CASSPGQGFGNTIYF. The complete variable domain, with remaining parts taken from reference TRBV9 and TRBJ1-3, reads DSGVTQTPKHLITATGQRVTLRCSPRSGDLSVYWYQQSLDQGLQFLIQYYNGEERAKGNILERFSAQQFPDLHSELNLSSLELGDSALYFCASSPGQGFGNTIYFGEGSWLTVV.

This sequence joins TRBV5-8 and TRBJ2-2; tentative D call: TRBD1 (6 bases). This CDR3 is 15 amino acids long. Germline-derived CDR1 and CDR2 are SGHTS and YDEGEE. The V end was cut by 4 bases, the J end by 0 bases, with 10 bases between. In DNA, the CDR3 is TGTGCCAGCAGCCCGGGACATTCGAACACCGGGGAGCTGTTTTTT. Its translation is CASSPGHSNTGELFF.

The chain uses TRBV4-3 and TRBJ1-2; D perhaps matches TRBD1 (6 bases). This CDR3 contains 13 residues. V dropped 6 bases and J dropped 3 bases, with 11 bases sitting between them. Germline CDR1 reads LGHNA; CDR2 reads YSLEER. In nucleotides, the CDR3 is TGCGCCAGCAGTCGAACAGGGTACTATGGCTACACCTTC. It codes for CASSRTGYYGYTF.

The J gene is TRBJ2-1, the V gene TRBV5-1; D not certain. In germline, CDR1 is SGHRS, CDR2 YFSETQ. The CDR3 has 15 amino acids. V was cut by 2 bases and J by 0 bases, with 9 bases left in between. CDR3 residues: CASSFPPSSYNEQFF. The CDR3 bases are TGCGCCAGCAGCTTCCCCCCAAGCTCCTACAATGAGCAGTTCTTC.

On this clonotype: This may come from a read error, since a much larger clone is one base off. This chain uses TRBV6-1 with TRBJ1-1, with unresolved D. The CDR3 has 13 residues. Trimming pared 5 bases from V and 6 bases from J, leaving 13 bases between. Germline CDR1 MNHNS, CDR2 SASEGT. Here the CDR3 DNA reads TGTGCCAGCAGTACGGGCCAGCTCGCTGAAGCTTTCTTT. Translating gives CASSTGQLAEAFF.

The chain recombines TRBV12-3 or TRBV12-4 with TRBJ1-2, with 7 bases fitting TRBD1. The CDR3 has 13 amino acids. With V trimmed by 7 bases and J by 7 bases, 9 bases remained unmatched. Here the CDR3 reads CASTAGQESGYTF. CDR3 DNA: TGTGCCAGCACCGCAGGACAGGAGAGTGGCTACACCTTC.

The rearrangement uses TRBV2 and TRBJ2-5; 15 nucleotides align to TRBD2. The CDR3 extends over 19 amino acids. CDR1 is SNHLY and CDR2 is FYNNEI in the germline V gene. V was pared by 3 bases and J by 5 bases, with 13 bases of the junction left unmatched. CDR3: CASSDKGLAGGRRSETQYF. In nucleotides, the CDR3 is TGTGCCAGCAGTGACAAAGGACTAGCGGGGGGGCGGAGGAGCGAGACCCAGTACTTC.